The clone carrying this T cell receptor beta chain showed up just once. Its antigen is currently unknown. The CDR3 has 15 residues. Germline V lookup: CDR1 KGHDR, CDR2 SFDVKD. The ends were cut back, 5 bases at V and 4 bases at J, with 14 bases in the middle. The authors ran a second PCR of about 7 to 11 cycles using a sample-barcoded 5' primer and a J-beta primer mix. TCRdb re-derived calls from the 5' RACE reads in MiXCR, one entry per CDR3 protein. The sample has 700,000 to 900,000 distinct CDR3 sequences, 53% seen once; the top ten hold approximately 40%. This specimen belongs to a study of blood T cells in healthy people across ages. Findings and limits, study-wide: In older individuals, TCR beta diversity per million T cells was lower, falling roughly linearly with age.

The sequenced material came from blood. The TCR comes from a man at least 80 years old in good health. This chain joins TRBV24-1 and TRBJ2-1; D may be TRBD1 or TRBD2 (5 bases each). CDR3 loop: CATSGHRDPYNEQFF. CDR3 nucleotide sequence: TGTGCCACCAGTGGACACCGGGACCCTTACAATGAGCAGTTCTTC.